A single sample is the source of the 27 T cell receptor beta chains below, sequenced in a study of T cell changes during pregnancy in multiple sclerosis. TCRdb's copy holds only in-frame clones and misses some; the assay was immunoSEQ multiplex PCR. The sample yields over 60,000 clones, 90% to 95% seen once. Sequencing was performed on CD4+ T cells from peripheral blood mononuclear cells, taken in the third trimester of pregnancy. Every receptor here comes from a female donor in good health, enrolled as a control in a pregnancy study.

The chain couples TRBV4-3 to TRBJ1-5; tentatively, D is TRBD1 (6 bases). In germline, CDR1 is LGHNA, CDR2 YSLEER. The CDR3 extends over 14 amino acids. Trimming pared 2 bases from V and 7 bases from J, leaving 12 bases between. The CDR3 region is CASSQNRVEQPQHF. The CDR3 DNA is TGCGCCAGCAGCCAAAACAGGGTAGAACAGCCCCAGCATTTT.

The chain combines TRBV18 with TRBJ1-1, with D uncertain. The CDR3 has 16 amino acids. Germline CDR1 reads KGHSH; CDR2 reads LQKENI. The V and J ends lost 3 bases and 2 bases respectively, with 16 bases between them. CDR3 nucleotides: TGTGCCAGCTCACCGGTGTCGGCCAGAGGCAACACTGAAGCTTTCTTT. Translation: CASSPVSARGNTEAFF. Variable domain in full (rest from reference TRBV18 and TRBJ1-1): NAGVMQNPRHLVRRRGQEARLRCSPMKGHSHVYWYRQLPEEGLKFMVYLQKENIIDESGMPKERFSAEFPKEGPSILRIQQVVRGDSAAYFCASSPVSARGNTEAFFGQGTRLTVV.

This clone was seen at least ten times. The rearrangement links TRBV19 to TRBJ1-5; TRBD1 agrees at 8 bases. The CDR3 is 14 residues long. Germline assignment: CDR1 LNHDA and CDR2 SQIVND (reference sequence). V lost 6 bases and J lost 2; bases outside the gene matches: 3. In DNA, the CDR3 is TGTGCCAGTAGATTGGGACAGGGCAATCAGCCCCAGCATTTT. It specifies CASRLGQGNQPQHF.

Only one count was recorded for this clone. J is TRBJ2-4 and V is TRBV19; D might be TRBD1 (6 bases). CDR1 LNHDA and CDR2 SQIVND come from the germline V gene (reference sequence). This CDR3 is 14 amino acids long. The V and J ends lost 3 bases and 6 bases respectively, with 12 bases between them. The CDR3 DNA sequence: TGTGCCAGTAGTATTGGGGGCTTCGGAAACATTCAGTACTTC. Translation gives CASSIGGFGNIQYF.

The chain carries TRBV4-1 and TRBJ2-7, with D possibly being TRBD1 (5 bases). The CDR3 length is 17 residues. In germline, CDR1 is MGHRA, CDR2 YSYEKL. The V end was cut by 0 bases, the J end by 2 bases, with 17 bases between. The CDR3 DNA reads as TGCGCCAGCAGCCAAGATTGGGTCAGGGCCGTAGCCTACGAGCAGTACTTC. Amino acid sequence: CASSQDWVRAVAYEQYF.

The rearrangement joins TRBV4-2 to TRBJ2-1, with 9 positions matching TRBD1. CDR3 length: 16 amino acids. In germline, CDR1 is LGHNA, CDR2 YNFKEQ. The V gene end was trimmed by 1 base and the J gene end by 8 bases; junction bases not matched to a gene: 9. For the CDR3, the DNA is TGTGCCAGCAGCCAAGGATCGGGACAGGGTATCGATGAGCAGTTCTTC. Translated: CASSQGSGQGIDEQFF.

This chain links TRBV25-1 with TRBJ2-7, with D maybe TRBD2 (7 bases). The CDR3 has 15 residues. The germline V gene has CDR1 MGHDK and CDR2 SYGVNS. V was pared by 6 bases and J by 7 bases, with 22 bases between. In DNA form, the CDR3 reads TGTGCCAGCAGCCGCTCCTTGGGGGGGCCAAGGGAGCAGTACTTC. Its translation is CASSRSLGGPREQYF.

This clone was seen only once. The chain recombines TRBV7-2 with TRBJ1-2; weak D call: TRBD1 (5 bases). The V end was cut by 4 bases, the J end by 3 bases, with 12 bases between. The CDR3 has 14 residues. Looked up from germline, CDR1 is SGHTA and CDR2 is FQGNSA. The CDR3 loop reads CASSSRGQDYGYTF. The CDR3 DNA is TGTGCCAGCAGCTCTCGAGGACAAGACTATGGCTACACCTTC.

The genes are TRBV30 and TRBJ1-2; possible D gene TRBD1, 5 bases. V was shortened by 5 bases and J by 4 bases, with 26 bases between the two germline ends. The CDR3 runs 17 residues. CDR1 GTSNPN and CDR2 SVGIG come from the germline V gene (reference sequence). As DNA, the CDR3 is TGTGCCTGGGTTGGGGCAGGACGTTCGGTGATGGGCTATGGCTACACCTTC. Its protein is CAWVGAGRSVMGYGYTF.

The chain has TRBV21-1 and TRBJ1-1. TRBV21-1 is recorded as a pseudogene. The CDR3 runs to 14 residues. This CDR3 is CASSPWRENTEAFF. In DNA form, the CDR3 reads TGTGCCAGCAGCCCGTGGAGGGAGAACACTGAAGCTTTCTTT.

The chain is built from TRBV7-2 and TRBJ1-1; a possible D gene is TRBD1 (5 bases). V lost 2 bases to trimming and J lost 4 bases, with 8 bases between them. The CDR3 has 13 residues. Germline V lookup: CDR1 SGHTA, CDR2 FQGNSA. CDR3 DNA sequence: TGTGCCAGCAGCTTAAACGGGGGCACTGAAGCTTTCTTT. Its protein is CASSLNGGTEAFF. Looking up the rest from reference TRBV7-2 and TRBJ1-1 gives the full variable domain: GAGVSQSPSNKVTEKGKDVELRCDPISGHTALYWYRQSLGQGLEFLIYFQGNSAPDKSGLPSDRFSAERTGGSVSTLTIQRTQQEDSAVYLCASSLNGGTEAFFGQGTRLTVV.

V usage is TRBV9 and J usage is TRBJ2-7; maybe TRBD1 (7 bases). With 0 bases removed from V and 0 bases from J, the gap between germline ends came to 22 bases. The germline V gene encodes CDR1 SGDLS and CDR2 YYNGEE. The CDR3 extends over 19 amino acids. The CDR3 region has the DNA TGTGCCAGCAGCGTAGGTCAGGGGGTAGGGACTCCGAGCTCCTACGAGCAGTACTTC. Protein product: CASSVGQGVGTPSSYEQYF.

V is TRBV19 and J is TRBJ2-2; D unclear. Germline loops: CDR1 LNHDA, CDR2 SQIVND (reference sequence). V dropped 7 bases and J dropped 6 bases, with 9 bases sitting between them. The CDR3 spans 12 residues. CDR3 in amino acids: CASTPSPGELFF. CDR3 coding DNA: TGTGCCAGTACCCCCTCCCCCGGGGAGCTGTTTTTT.

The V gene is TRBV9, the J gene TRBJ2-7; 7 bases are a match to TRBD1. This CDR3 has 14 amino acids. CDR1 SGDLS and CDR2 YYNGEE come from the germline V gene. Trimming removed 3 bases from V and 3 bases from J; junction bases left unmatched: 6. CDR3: CASSAQTGLYEQYF. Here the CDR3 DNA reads TGTGCCAGCAGCGCCCAGACAGGGCTCTACGAGCAGTACTTC.

The CDR3 DNA reads as TGTGCCAGCAGCTTAGAGGGACAGGGTGAGAATGGCTACACCTTC. Protein sequence: CASSLEGQGENGYTF. The V call is TRBV7-2, the J call TRBJ1-2; 9 bases map to TRBD1. Unmatched junction bases numbered 6, after V lost 1 base and J lost 6 bases. Germline V gene data show CDR1 as SGHTA and CDR2 as FQGNSA. This CDR3 has 15 amino acids.

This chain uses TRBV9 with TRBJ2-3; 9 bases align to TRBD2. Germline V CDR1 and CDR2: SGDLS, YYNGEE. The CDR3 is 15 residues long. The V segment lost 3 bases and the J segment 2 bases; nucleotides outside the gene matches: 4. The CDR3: CASSGRLAATDTQYF. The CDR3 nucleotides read TGTGCCAGCAGCGGGAGACTAGCGGCCACAGATACGCAGTATTTT. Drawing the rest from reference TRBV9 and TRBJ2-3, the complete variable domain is DSGVTQTPKHLITATGQRVTLRCSPRSGDLSVYWYQQSLDQGLQFLIQYYNGEERAKGNILERFSAQQFPDLHSELNLSSLELGDSALYFCASSGRLAATDTQYFGPGTRLTVL.

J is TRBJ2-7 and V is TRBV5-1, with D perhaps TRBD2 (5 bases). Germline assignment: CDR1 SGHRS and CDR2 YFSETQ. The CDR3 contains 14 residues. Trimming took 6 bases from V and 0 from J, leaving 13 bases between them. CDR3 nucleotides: TGCGCCAGCAAGAATACTGGGAGCTCCTACGAGCAGTACTTC. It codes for CASKNTGSSYEQYF.

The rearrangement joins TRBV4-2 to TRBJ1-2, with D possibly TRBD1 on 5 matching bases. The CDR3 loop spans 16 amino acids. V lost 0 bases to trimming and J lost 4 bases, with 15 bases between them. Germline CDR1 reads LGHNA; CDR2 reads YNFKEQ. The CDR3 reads CASSQDLGLIGYGYTF. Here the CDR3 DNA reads TGTGCCAGCAGCCAAGATCTGGGGCTTATTGGCTATGGCTACACCTTC.

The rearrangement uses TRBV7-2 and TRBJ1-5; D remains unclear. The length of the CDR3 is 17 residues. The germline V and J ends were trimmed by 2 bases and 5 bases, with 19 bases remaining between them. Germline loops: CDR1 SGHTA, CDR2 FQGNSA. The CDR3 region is CASSLPSGASPYQPQHF. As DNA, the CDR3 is TGTGCCAGCAGCTTACCCTCTGGTGCGTCTCCCTATCAGCCCCAGCATTTT. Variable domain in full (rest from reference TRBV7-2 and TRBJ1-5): GAGVSQSPSNKVTEKGKDVELRCDPISGHTALYWYRQSLGQGLEFLIYFQGNSAPDKSGLPSDRFSAERTGGSVSTLTIQRTQQEDSAVYLCASSLPSGASPYQPQHFGDGTRLSIL.

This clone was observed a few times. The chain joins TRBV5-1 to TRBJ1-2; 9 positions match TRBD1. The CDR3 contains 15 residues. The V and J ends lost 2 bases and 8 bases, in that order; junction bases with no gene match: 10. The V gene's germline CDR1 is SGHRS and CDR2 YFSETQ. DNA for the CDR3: TGCGCCAGCAGCTTCGGGGGAACAGGGGGCGAGGGCTACACCTTC. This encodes CASSFGGTGGEGYTF. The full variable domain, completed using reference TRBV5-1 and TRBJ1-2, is KAGVTQTPRYLIKTRGQQVTLSCSPISGHRSVSWYQQTPGQGLQFLFEYFSETQRNKGNFPGRFSGRQFSNSRSEMNVSTLELGDSALYLCASSFGGTGGEGYTFGSGTRLTVV.

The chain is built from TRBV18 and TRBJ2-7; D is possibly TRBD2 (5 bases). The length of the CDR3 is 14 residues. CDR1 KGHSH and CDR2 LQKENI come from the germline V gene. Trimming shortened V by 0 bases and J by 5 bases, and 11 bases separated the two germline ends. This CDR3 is CASSPPEGINEQYF. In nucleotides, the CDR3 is TGTGCCAGCTCACCACCTGAGGGAATCAACGAGCAGTACTTC. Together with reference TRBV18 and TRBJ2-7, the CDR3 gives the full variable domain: NAGVMQNPRHLVRRRGQEARLRCSPMKGHSHVYWYRQLPEEGLKFMVYLQKENIIDESGMPKERFSAEFPKEGPSILRIQQVVRGDSAAYFCASSPPEGINEQYFGPGTRLTVT.

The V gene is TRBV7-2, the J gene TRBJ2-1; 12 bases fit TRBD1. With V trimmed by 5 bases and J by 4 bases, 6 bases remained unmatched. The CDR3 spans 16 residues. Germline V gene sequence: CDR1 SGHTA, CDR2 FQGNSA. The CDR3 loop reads CASSRGQGAFYNEQFF. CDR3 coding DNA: TGTGCCAGCAGCAGGGGACAGGGGGCTTTTTACAATGAGCAGTTCTTC. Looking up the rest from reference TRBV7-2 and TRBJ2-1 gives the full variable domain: GAGVSQSPSNKVTEKGKDVELRCDPISGHTALYWYRQSLGQGLEFLIYFQGNSAPDKSGLPSDRFSAERTGGSVSTLTIQRTQQEDSAVYLCASSRGQGAFYNEQFFGPGTRLTVL.

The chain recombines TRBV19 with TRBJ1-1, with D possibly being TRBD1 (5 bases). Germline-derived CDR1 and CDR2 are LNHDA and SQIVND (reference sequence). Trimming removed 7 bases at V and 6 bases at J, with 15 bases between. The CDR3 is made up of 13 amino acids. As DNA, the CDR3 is TGTGCCAGTAACGCACTATGGGGGGCTGAAGCTTTCTTT. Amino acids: CASNALWGAEAFF. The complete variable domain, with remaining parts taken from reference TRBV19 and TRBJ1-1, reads DGGITQSPKYLFRKEGQNVTLSCEQNLNHDAMYWYRQDPGQGLRLIYYSQIVNDFQKGDIAEGYSVSREKKESFPLTVTSAQKNPTAFYLCASNALWGAEAFFGQGTRLTVV.

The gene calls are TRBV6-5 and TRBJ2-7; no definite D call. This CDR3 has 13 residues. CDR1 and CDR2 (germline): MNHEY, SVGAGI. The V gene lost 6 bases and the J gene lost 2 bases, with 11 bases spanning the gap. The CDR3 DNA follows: TGTGCCAGCAGCCTAGACGGAACCTACGAGCAGTACTTC. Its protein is CASSLDGTYEQYF.

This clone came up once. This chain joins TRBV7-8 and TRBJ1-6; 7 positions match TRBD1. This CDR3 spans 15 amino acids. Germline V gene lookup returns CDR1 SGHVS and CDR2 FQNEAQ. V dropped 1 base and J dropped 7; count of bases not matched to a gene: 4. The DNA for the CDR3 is TGTGCCAGCAGCTTAGAGGGGGCGAGAAATTCACCCCTCCACTTT. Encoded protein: CASSLEGARNSPLHF.

The DNA for the CDR3 is TGCGCCAGCAGCGTGGACAGTAGGGGTGAAAAACTGTTTTTT. Protein: CASSVDSRGEKLFF. This sequence joins TRBV5-1 and TRBJ1-4, with D possibly matching TRBD1 (6 bases). CDR3 length: 14 residues. V shed 4 bases and J shed 7 bases, with 14 bases lying between them. CDR1 SGHRS and CDR2 YFSETQ come from the germline V gene.

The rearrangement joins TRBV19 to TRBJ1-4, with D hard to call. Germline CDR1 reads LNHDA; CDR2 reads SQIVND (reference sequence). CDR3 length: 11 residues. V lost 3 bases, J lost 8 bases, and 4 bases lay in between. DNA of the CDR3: TGTGCCAGTAGTATGGCCGAAAAACTGTTTTTT. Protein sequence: CASSMAEKLFF.